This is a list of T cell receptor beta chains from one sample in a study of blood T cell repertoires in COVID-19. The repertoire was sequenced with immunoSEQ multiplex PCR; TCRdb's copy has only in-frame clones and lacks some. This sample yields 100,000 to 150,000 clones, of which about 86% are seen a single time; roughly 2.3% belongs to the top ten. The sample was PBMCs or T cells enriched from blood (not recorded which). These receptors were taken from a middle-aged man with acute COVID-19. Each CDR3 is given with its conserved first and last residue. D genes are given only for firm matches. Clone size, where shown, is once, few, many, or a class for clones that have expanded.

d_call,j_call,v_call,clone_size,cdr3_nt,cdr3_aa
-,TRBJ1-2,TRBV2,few,TGTGCCAGCAGTGTAAGAGGGTGGTATGGCTACACCTTC,CASSVRGWYGYTF
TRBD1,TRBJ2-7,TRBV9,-,TGTGCCAGCAGCGTAGAAGGGGGCCTCTACGAGCAGTACTTC,CASSVEGGLYEQYF
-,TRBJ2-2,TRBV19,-,TGTGCCAGTAGTAAGCGTTCGAGCGGTTCGAACACCGGGGAGCTGTTTTTT,CASSKRSSGSNTGELFF
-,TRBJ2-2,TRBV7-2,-,TGTGCCAGCAGCCCTGGCCCAGGAAACACCGGGGAGCTGTTTTTT,CASSPGPGNTGELFF
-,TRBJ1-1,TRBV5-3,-,TGTGCCAGAAGCTCCACTCTTGGGGGACAGAACACTGAAGCTTTCTTT,CARSSTLGGQNTEAFF
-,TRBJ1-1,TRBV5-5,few,TGTGCCAGCAGCTTGACACCCGGGAGCGGCACTGAAGCTTTCTTT,CASSLTPGSGTEAFF
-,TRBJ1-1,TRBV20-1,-,TGCAGTGCTAGTAACGGTTACACTGAAGCTTTCTTT,CSASNGYTEAFF
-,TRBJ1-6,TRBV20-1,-,TGCAGTGCCGTGAGGGATTCACCCCTCCACTTT,CSAVRDSPLHF
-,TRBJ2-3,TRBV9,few,TGTGCCAGCAGCGTCCTTAGCACAGATACGCAGTATTTT,CASSVLSTDTQYF
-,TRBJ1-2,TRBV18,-,TGTGCCAGCTCGCCACAGGAGATGGATGGCTACACCTTC,CASSPQEMDGYTF
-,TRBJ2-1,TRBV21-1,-,-,CASSKSVGTGTYHNEQFF
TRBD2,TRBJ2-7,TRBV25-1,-,TGTGCCAGCAGTCAAGCGGGAGAGGTAAACGAGCAGTACTTC,CASSQAGEVNEQYF
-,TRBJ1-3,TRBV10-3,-,TGTGCCATCAGTGCGGGGGTCTCTGGAAACACCATATATTTT,CAISAGVSGNTIYF
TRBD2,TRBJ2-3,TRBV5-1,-,TGCGCCAGCAGCTCCCCGGGACTAGCGGTTACAGATACGCAGTATTTT,CASSSPGLAVTDTQYF
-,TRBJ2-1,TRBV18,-,TGTGCCAGCTCACCGGACTGGAGCAGGTTCTTC,CASSPDWSRFF
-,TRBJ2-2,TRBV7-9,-,TGTGCCAGCAGCCGAGGTAACACCGGGGAGCTGTTTTTT,CASSRGNTGELFF
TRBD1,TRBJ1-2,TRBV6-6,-,TGTGCCAGCAGCCGACAGGGAGGCTACACCTTC,CASSRQGGYTF
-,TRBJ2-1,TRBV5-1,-,TGCGCCAGCAGCCCAGGGACTTTGTGGGATGAGCAGTTCTTC,CASSPGTLWDEQFF
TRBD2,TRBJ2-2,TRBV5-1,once,TGCGCCAGCAGCTTGGCTGCGGGAGTTAGCACCGGGGAGCTGTTTTTT,CASSLAAGVSTGELFF
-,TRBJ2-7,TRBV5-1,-,TGCGCCAGCAGCGTTGACAGGTCTCTCGAGCAGTACTTC,CASSVDRSLEQYF
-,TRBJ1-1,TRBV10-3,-,TGTGCTTCCAAGGGGGGGGACGAAACTGAAGCTTTCTTT,CASKGGDETEAFF
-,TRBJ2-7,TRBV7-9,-,TGTGCCAGCAGCTTAAATTCCGGGGGTGCCATCGTCTACGAGCAGTACTTC,CASSLNSGGAIVYEQYF
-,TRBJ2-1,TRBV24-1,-,TGTGCCACCAGTGAACAGGGCAACAATGAGCAGTTCTTC,CATSEQGNNEQFF
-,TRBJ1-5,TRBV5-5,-,TGTGCCAGCAGCTTGGGAGTGGGCCCAACCGCTCAAAGCAATCAGCCCCAGCATTTT,CASSLGVGPTAQSNQPQHF
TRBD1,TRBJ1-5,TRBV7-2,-,TGTGCCAGCAGCTTAACAGGGGGCAGCAATCAGCCCCAGCATTTT,CASSLTGGSNQPQHF
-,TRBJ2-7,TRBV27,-,TGTGCCAGCAGTTTACGGGCCCTAGGGGGGGGCGCCTACGAGCAGTACTTC,CASSLRALGGGAYEQYF
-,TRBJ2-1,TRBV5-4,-,TGTGCCAGCAGCGCCCCGCCCCCAGGGGACAATGAGCAGTTCTTC,CASSAPPPGDNEQFF
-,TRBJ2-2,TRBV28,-,TGTGCCAGCAGTTCCGGAGGGGACACCGGGGAGCTGTTTTTT,CASSSGGDTGELFF
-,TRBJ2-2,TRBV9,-,TGTGCCAGCAGCGTAGACGGCGGGGAGCTGTTTTTT,CASSVDGGELFF
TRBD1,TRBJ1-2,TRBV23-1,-,TGCGCCAGCCCAGTTAACAGGGGGCTGAAGGGCTACACCTTC,CASPVNRGLKGYTF
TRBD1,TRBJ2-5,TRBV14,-,TGTGCCAGCAGCTCGGGACAGCAAGAGACCCAGTACTTC,CASSSGQQETQYF
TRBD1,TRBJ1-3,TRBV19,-,TGTGCCAGTAGCCTACAGGGGGCGAGGGGAAACACCATATATTTT,CASSLQGARGNTIYF
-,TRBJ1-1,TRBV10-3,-,TGTGCCCACCGCGCCTTCGGGGTGAACACTGAAGCTTTCTTT,CAHRAFGVNTEAFF
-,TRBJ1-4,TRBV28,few,TGTGCCACCTCCAAAAGGCAGGCTAATGGGGAAAAACTGTTTTTT,CATSKRQANGEKLFF
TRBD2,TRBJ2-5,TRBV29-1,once,TGCAGCGTCCCGCGGGGGTGGAAGACCCAGTACTTC,CSVPRGWKTQYF
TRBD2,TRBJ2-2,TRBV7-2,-,TGTGCCAGCAGCGGGGACTACTCAAACACCGGGGAGCTGTTTTTT,CASSGDYSNTGELFF
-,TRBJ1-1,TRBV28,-,TGTGCCAGCAGTTTAATAGGCTGGACTTTTGAAGCTTTCTTT,CASSLIGWTFEAFF
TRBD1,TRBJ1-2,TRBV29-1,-,TGCAGCGCAAGACAGGGTTCGTATGGCTACACCTTC,CSARQGSYGYTF
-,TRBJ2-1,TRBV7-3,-,TGTGCCAGCAGCCCGCCCGGGACTCAAAAGCAGTTCTTC,CASSPPGTQKQFF
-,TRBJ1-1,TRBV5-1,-,TGCGCCAGCAGCTTTTCCGGCAGGGACACTGAAGCTTTCTTT,CASSFSGRDTEAFF
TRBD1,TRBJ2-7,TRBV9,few,TGTGCCAGCAGCCCGCACCCGACAGGGGACTACGAGCAGTACTTC,CASSPHPTGDYEQYF
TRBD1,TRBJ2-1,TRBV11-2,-,TGTGCCAGCAGCACTATCGGTCCAGGGGGCGATGAGCAGTTCTTC,CASSTIGPGGDEQFF
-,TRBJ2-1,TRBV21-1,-,TGTGCCAGCATATCAGCGTCCTACAATGAGCAGTTCTTC,CASISASYNEQFF
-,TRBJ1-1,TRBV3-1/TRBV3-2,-,TGTGCCAGCAGCCAACGGGGGATAGAGGAAGCTTTCTTT,CASSQRGIEEAFF
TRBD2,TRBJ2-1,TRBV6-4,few,TGTGCCAGCAGTGCCGGGACTATAAATGAGCAGTTCTTC,CASSAGTINEQFF
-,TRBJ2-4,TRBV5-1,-,TGCGCCAGCAGCTTCGGAGGGTCGAACATTCAGTACTTC,CASSFGGSNIQYF
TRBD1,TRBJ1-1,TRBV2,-,TGTGCCAGCAGGGCTGACAGGGGGATCACTGAAGCTTTCTTT,CASRADRGITEAFF
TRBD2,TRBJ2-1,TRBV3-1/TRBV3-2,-,TGTGCCAGCAGCCAGACCGGGACTAGCGGCAACAATGAGCAGTTCTTC,CASSQTGTSGNNEQFF
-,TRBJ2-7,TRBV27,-,TGTGCCAGCAGGGTGACAGTTGCCTACGAGCAGTACTTC,CASRVTVAYEQYF
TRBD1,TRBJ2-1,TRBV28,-,TGTGCCAGCACAATAGGGGGACAGGGAACTGAGCAGTTCTTC,CASTIGGQGTEQFF
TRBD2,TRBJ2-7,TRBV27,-,TGTGCCAGCAGTGCCCGGGGGGGGATGGGGTCCTACGAGCAGTACTTC,CASSARGGMGSYEQYF
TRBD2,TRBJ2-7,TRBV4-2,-,TGTGCCAGCAGCCAAAGTAGTAGCGGGAGCATATCCTACGAGCAGTACTTC,CASSQSSSGSISYEQYF
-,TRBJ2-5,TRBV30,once,TGTGCCTGGAGTGACAGGAGGGGAGAGACCCAGTACTTC,CAWSDRRGETQYF
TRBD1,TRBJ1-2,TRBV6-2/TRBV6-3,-,TGTGCCAGCAGTTACTCGGGGACAGCGCTACGAGGCTACACCTTC,CASSYSGTALRGYTF